Listed below are T cell receptor beta chains from one sample, sequenced in a study of shared clonotypes between healthy human individuals. Measured with immunoSEQ multiplex PCR; TCRdb has only the in-frame clones, and not every one. Among approximately 2,000,000 clones listed, 92% were seen once. The specimen sequenced was naive CD4+ T cells from PBMCs. The source of these receptors is a man between 18 and 35 years old in good health. Some clones in this sample may be carry-over from other donors' samples. Each CDR3 is given with its conserved first and last residue. D genes are given only for firm matches. Some rows mark clone size as missing; the rest say once, few, many or name a class of expanded clone.

j_call clone_size v_call d_call cdr3_nt cdr3_aa
TRBJ1-2 - TRBV5-5 - TGTGCCAGCAGCTTGTCGGGGGAGGGCTACACCTTC CASSLSGEGYTF
TRBJ2-5 - TRBV5-1 - TGCGCCAGCAGCTATACGACAGCACAAGAGACCCAGTACTTC CASSYTTAQETQYF
TRBJ2-1 - TRBV7-3 TRBD2 TGTGCCAGCAGCTGGTTGGGCGGGAGGTTGGATGAGCAGTTCTTC CASSWLGGRLDEQFF
TRBJ1-5 - TRBV5-7 TRBD1 TGTGCCAGCAGCTGGACAGGTAGCAATCAGCCCCAGCATTTT CASSWTGSNQPQHF
TRBJ1-5 - TRBV5-5 TRBD1 TGTGCCAGCAGCGCGACAGGGCTCCAGCCCCAGCATTTT CASSATGLQPQHF
TRBJ1-2 - TRBV19 TRBD1 TGTGCCAGTAGTACGGACGACAGGGAGCTTGGTGGCTACACCTTC CASSTDDRELGGYTF
TRBJ2-3 - TRBV29-1 TRBD2 TGCAGCGCTAGAGGGACTAGCGGGAGGGATACGCAGTATTTT CSARGTSGRDTQYF
TRBJ2-3 - TRBV7-3 - TGTGCCAGCAGCCCCGGACACACAGATACGCAGTATTTT CASSPGHTDTQYF
TRBJ2-7 - TRBV4-1 - TGCGCCAGCAGCCGAGGGGCGTCCAACTACGAGCAGTACTTC CASSRGASNYEQYF
TRBJ1-1 - TRBV19 - TGTGCCAGTAGTATAGGAGGGAGGAGCACTGAAGCTTTCTTT CASSIGGRSTEAFF
TRBJ2-5 - TRBV2 - TGTGCCATTCAGGGGGGCAGGGGGAGAGGTGAGACCCAGTACTTC CAIQGGRGRGETQYF
TRBJ2-7 - TRBV28 TRBD2 TGTGCCAGCAATGGGAGGGCCTCCTACGAGCAGTACTTC CASNGRASYEQYF
TRBJ2-7 - TRBV7-6 TRBD2 TGTGCCAGCAGCTTACTCGGGGGGTCCTACGAGCAGTACTTC CASSLLGGSYEQYF
TRBJ1-5 - TRBV10-1 - TGCGCCACTGAAGGCAGCCCAAATCAGCCCCAGCATTTT CATEGSPNQPQHF
TRBJ1-5 - TRBV5-1 TRBD1 TGCGCCAGCAGTTCCGGGACAGACTTCAATCAGCCCCAGCATTTT CASSSGTDFNQPQHF
TRBJ2-3 - TRBV25-1 TRBD1 TGTGCCAGCAGTGTCGGACAGGGGAGGACAGATACGCAGTATTTT CASSVGQGRTDTQYF
TRBJ1-6 - TRBV25-1 - TGTGCCAGCAGTGAGGGCGGACTCCTCCACTTT CASSEGGLLHF
TRBJ1-1 once TRBV5-4 TRBD1 TGTGCCAGCAGTCAGGCCGGGACAGTGAACACTGAAGCTTTCTTT CASSQAGTVNTEAFF